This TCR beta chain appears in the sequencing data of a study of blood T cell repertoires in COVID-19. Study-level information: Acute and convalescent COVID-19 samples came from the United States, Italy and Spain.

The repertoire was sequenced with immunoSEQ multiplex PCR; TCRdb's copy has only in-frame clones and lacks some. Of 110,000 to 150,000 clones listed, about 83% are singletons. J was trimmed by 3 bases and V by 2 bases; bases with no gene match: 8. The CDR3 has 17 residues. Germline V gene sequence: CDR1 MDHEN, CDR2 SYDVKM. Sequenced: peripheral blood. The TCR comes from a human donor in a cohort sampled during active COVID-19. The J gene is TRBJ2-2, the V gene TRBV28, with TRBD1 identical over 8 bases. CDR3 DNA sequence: TGTGCCAGCAGTTTAGATCCACAGGGGGATTACACCGGGGAGCTGTTTTTT. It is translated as CASSLDPQGDYTGELFF.